This TCR beta chain was captured by sequencing in a study of T cell repertoires in cytomegalovirus infection. General study findings and limits: CMV-specific HLA-C-restricted TCR beta clonotypes dominated the ex vivo response.

TCRdb re-called the reads with MiXCR, one entry per CDR3 protein. Among roughly 51,000 distinct CDR3 sequences listed, around 18% were seen once. From germline, CDR1 is SGHRS and CDR2 YFSETQ. This CDR3 region has 14 residues. The ends lost 5 bases at V and 8 bases at J; junction bases unmatched: 8. For this clonotype: Its antigen is unidentified.

The starting material was CD8+ T cells from cultured PBMCs, obtained from culture after CMV antigen stimulation. The TCR originated in a human donor in good health (CMV status not recorded). Some clones in this sample may be carry-over from other donors' samples. This chain uses TRBV5-1 with TRBJ2-1; TRBD2 matches at 9 bases. CDR3 loop: CASRREGGLDEQFF. DNA for the CDR3: TGCGCCAGCAGGCGGGAGGGCGGGTTGGATGAGCAGTTCTTC.